One and the same sample provided the 20 T cell receptor beta chains below, sequenced in a study of blood T cell repertoires in COVID-19. Data came from immunoSEQ multiplex PCR; TCRdb stores just in-frame clones and leaves some out. The repertoire holds 150,000 to 200,000 clones, with under 90% as singletons. Sequenced input: peripheral blood. All receptors derive from an elderly woman with acute or convalescent COVID-19.

The V and J genes are TRBV4-3 and TRBJ2-1; 8 bases agree with TRBD1. In germline, CDR1 is LGHNA, CDR2 YSLEER. The CDR3 has 16 amino acids. Trimming cost V 4 bases and J 5 bases; bases outside gene matches: 10. The CDR3 DNA reads TGCGCCAGCAGCCCCTCAGGGACAGGAGACAACAATGAGCAGTTCTTC. It codes for CASSPSGTGDNNEQFF.

This chain joins TRBV3-1 (or the pseudogene TRBV3-2) and TRBJ1-1; D not resolved. V was trimmed by 5 bases and J by 5 bases, leaving 15 bases between them. Germline-derived CDR1 and CDR2 are LGHDT and YNNKEL (reference sequence). The CDR3 runs 14 residues. CDR3 DNA sequence: TGTGCCAGCAGCGGGCCCGGCCGTAGGACTGAAGCTTTCTTT. It yields the protein CASSGPGRRTEAFF.

This sequence joins TRBV5-1 and TRBJ2-5; TRBD1 agrees at 8 bases. The CDR3 is 13 amino acids. Germline trimming cut 5 bases from V and 5 bases from J; bases unmatched to any gene: 5. CDR1 SGHRS and CDR2 YFSETQ come from the germline V gene. The CDR3 sequence is CASRRDRRETQYF. The CDR3 DNA reads as TGCGCCAGCAGAAGGGACAGGCGGGAGACCCAGTACTTC.

This chain joins TRBV18 and TRBJ2-7, with 9 bases lining up with TRBD2. V was pared by 2 bases and J by 2 bases, with 4 bases of the junction left unmatched. Per the germline V gene, CDR1 is KGHSH and CDR2 is LQKENI. This CDR3 contains 15 residues. The CDR3 DNA follows: TGTGCCAGCTCACCAAGGGCGGGGGGGCCCTACGAGCAGTACTTC. Its translation is CASSPRAGGPYEQYF.

CDR3 in amino acids: CASNLGEAQETQYF. CDR3 nucleotide sequence: TGTGCCAGCAACCTAGGGGAGGCGCAAGAGACCCAGTACTTC. The rearrangement links TRBV21-1 to TRBJ2-5; the D call TRBD2 from the table was never checked on the DNA. TRBV21-1 is recorded as a pseudogene. The CDR3 runs to 14 residues.

The V gene is TRBV27, the J gene TRBJ1-6; D gene ambiguous. CDR1 and CDR2 (germline): MNHEY, SMNVEV (reference sequence). This CDR3 region has 15 residues. Trimming cost V 4 bases and J 6 bases, with 13 bases left between them. CDR3 coding DNA: TGTGCCAGCAGTTGGAAGCCCGGGGTTAATTCACCCCTCCACTTT. Encoded protein: CASSWKPGVNSPLHF.

The genes are TRBV3-1 (or the pseudogene TRBV3-2) and TRBJ2-3; the match to TRBD2 covers 11 bases. Germline V gene lookup returns CDR1 LGHDT and CDR2 YNNKEL (reference sequence). With V trimmed by 1 base and J by 4 bases, 16 bases remained unmatched. The CDR3 runs to 20 residues. CDR3 in amino acids: CASSQVGEFIAGGPPDTQYF. The CDR3 DNA reads as TGTGCCAGCAGCCAAGTGGGGGAGTTTATAGCGGGAGGGCCTCCAGATACGCAGTATTTT.

The rearrangement joins TRBV3-1 (or the pseudogene TRBV3-2) to TRBJ2-1; D is uncertain. In germline, CDR1 is LGHDT, CDR2 YNNKEL (reference sequence). The CDR3 loop spans 15 amino acids. V was trimmed by 1 base and J by 2 bases, leaving 9 bases between them. In DNA, the CDR3 is TGTGCCAGCAGCCAAGGCAGTACCACCTACAATGAGCAGTTCTTC. Translating gives CASSQGSTTYNEQFF.

The V and J genes are TRBV7-2 and TRBJ2-7, with D tentatively TRBD2 (5 bases). This CDR3 spans 13 amino acids. Looked up from germline, CDR1 is SGHTA and CDR2 is FQGNSA. V was shortened by 4 bases and J by 7 bases, with 14 bases between the two germline ends. CDR3 DNA sequence: TGTGCCAGCAGCTCGTGGGAGATGGGGGAGCAGTACTTC. Translated: CASSSWEMGEQYF.

Only a few counts were recorded for this clone. The rearrangement joins TRBV9 to TRBJ1-6; D ambiguous. V lost 0 bases and J lost 3, with 10 bases in between. This CDR3 is 16 amino acids long. Germline V CDR1 and CDR2: SGDLS, YYNGEE. The CDR3 loop is CASSVGGGHYNSPLHF. As DNA, the CDR3 is TGTGCCAGCAGCGTAGGAGGAGGTCACTATAATTCACCCCTCCACTTT.

The J gene is TRBJ2-1, the V gene TRBV10-3; weak D call: TRBD1 (6 bases). The germline V and J ends were trimmed by 10 bases and 7 bases, with 14 bases remaining between them. Looked up from germline, CDR1 is ENHRY and CDR2 is SYGVKD. This CDR3 has 12 residues. DNA of the CDR3: TGTGCCACGAAACAGGGTACGAATGAGCAGTTCTTC. Translating gives CATKQGTNEQFF.

The J gene is TRBJ1-2, the V gene TRBV5-1; D remains unclear. This CDR3 comprises 13 residues. Germline V lookup: CDR1 SGHRS, CDR2 YFSETQ. V lost 4 bases and J 5 bases, leaving 12 bases between the germline ends. The CDR3 here is CASSPPSSYGYTF. The CDR3 DNA sequence: TGCGCCAGCAGCCCCCCCTCTAGTTATGGCTACACCTTC.

The chain carries TRBV19 and TRBJ2-4; 7 bases are a match to TRBD1. From germline, CDR1 is LNHDA and CDR2 SQIVND (reference sequence). The CDR3 consists of 16 residues. Trimming took 4 bases from V and 0 from J; bases not matched to a gene: 6. The chain's CDR3 is CASSTGTVLAKNIQYF. The CDR3 DNA is TGTGCCAGTAGTACCGGGACAGTTCTAGCCAAAAACATTCAGTACTTC.

This clone was detected only a few times. The chain employs TRBV4-1 and TRBJ2-5, with 9 bases identical to TRBD1. Per germline, CDR1 MGHRA and CDR2 YSYEKL. Trimming removed 2 bases from V and 1 base from J; junction bases left unmatched: 5. CDR3 length: 16 residues. In DNA, the CDR3 is TGCGCCAGCAGCCAACAATGGACAGGGGCCCAAGAGACCCAGTACTTC. Its translation is CASSQQWTGAQETQYF.

This chain uses TRBV9 with TRBJ2-5; 7 bases map to TRBD2. The germline CDR1 and CDR2 sequences are SGDLS and YYNGEE. J gave up 2 bases and V 4 bases, and 8 bases lay outside the gene matches. The CDR3 totals 15 residues. The CDR3 region is CASSPSGGGQETQYF. The CDR3, as DNA: TGTGCCAGCAGCCCATCCGGCGGGGGTCAAGAGACCCAGTACTTC.

V and J are TRBV6-1 and TRBJ1-5; D perhaps matches TRBD1 (6 bases). Germline loops: CDR1 MNHNS, CDR2 SASEGT. CDR3 size: 16 residues. Trimming left V 2 bases short and J 0 bases short, with 11 bases between. The CDR3 DNA follows: TGTGCCAGCAGTGAACGGGGGGGCGGTAGCAATCAGCCCCAGCATTTT. It translates to CASSERGGGSNQPQHF.

This chain connects TRBV7-8 to TRBJ1-6; possible D gene TRBD1, 5 bases. CDR1 SGHVS and CDR2 FQNEAQ come from the germline V gene. The CDR3 covers 14 residues. V lost 2 bases to trimming and J lost 6 bases, with 8 bases between them. The CDR3 region is CASSLTGFNSPLHF. In DNA form, the CDR3 reads TGTGCCAGCAGCTTAACAGGATTTAATTCACCCCTCCACTTT. Full variable domain (rest looked up from reference TRBV7-8 and TRBJ1-6): GAGVSQSPRYKVAKRGQDVALRCDPISGHVSLFWYQQALGQGPEFLTYFQNEAQLDKSGLPSDRFFAERPEGSVSTLKIQRTQQEDSAVYLCASSLTGFNSPLHFGNGTRLTVT.

The chain links TRBV19 to TRBJ1-5; TRBD1 matches at 7 bases. J was trimmed by 2 bases and V by 7 bases; bases with no gene match: 11. CDR1 and CDR2 (germline): LNHDA, SQIVND (reference sequence). There are 16 residues in the CDR3. This CDR3 reads CASNPRQGFGNQPQHF. CDR3 DNA: TGTGCCAGTAATCCTCGACAGGGCTTCGGCAATCAGCCCCAGCATTTT.

The chain uses TRBV7-8 and TRBJ1-5, with 10 nucleotides matching TRBD1. CDR3 size: 15 residues. CDR1 is SGHVS, CDR2 FQNEAQ, per germline. Trimming cost V 5 bases and J 6 bases; bases outside gene matches: 7. CDR3 nucleotide sequence: TGTGCCAGCAGCCAGGGACAGGGGTTGGGTCAGCCCCAGCATTTT. This encodes CASSQGQGLGQPQHF.

CDR3 loop: CASSLGWGVPTYEQYF. The CDR3 nucleotides are TGTGCCAGCAGCCTCGGATGGGGGGTACCGACCTACGAGCAGTACTTC. The chain has TRBV3-1 (or the pseudogene TRBV3-2) and TRBJ2-7, with D tentatively TRBD2 (6 bases). Trimming pared 4 bases from V and 2 bases from J, leaving 18 bases between. The germline V gene encodes CDR1 LGHDT and CDR2 YNNKEL (reference sequence). This CDR3 spans 16 amino acids.